The 27 T cell receptor beta chains below come from one sample, sequenced in a study of T cell responses to AZD1222 COVID-19 vaccine. The table came from immunoSEQ multiplex PCR; TCRdb's copy has only in-frame clones and leaves some out. The sample comprises 140,000 to 150,000 clones, about 93% of which are singletons, and roughly 2.8% rests with the top ten. This specimen was peripheral blood, taken on day 0 of MenACWY control vaccination. All receptors come from an adult in good health.

V is TRBV10-2 and J is TRBJ2-7, with 7 bases fitting TRBD2. Germline V lookup: CDR1 WSHSY, CDR2 SAAADI. The V and J ends lost 4 bases and 2 bases, in that order; junction bases with no gene match: 2. This CDR3 contains 13 residues. In DNA form, the CDR3 reads TGCGCCAGCAGTGGGGGAGGGGCCTACGAGCAGTACTTC. Its translation is CASSGGGAYEQYF.

This chain links TRBV19 with TRBJ1-6; D gene uncertain. The length of the CDR3 is 15 residues. Germline V gives CDR1 LNHDA, CDR2 SQIVND (reference sequence). Trimming left V 8 bases short and J 0 bases short, with 11 bases between. CDR3 in amino acids: CASSGRTSYNSPLHF. CDR3 DNA sequence: TGTGCCAGTTCCGGACGCACCTCCTATAATTCACCCCTCCACTTT.

This chain joins TRBV28 and TRBJ1-1; D not resolved. In germline, CDR1 is MDHEN, CDR2 SYDVKM. Trimming shortened V by 6 bases and J by 0 bases, and 17 bases separated the two germline ends. The CDR3 sequence is 16 residues long. The CDR3 is CASRDSGSSMNTEAFF. CDR3 nucleotides: TGTGCCAGCAGGGATTCGGGCAGTTCGATGAACACTGAAGCTTTCTTT.

Only one count was recorded for this clone. This rearrangement joins TRBV5-1 to TRBJ1-4, with D tentatively TRBD1 (6 bases). Trimming removed 0 bases at V and 3 bases at J, with 9 bases between. The germline gives CDR1 SGHRS, CDR2 YFSETQ. The CDR3 has 15 amino acids. DNA of the CDR3: TGCGCCAGCAGCTTGGAGGCAGGGGCTAATGAAAAACTGTTTTTT. It encodes CASSLEAGANEKLFF. Full variable domain (outside the CDR3, taken from reference TRBV5-1 and TRBJ1-4): KAGVTQTPRYLIKTRGQQVTLSCSPISGHRSVSWYQQTPGQGLQFLFEYFSETQRNKGNFPGRFSGRQFSNSRSEMNVSTLELGDSALYLCASSLEAGANEKLFFGSGTQLSVL.

The DNA for the CDR3 is TGTGCCAGCGGGGACAGGGTGAACACTGAAGCTTTCTTT. It specifies CASGDRVNTEAFF. This sequence joins TRBV19 and TRBJ1-1; 9 nucleotides match TRBD1. The ends lost 9 bases at V and 0 bases at J; junction bases unmatched: 2. Per germline, CDR1 LNHDA and CDR2 SQIVND (reference sequence). CDR3 length: 13 amino acids.

This chain joins TRBV5-5 and TRBJ1-2; D remains unclear. Germline V gene data show CDR1 as SGHKS and CDR2 as YYEKEE (reference sequence). With 4 bases removed from V and 4 bases from J, the gap between germline ends came to 23 bases. This CDR3 spans 17 amino acids. The CDR3: CASSPGRGDPLGYGYTF. CDR3 bases: TGTGCCAGCAGCCCCGGGCGAGGCGATCCCTTGGGCTATGGCTACACCTTC.

This chain joins TRBV4-1 and TRBJ1-2; D not certain. Germline CDR1 MGHRA, CDR2 YSYEKL. This CDR3 contains 20 residues. The V gene lost 3 bases and the J gene lost 2 bases, with 28 bases spanning the gap. In nucleotides, the CDR3 is TGCGCCAGCAGCCATGATACGAATACCCAAAGAAACGATCGGAACTATGGCTACACCTTC. This codes for CASSHDTNTQRNDRNYGYTF.

This clone showed up just once. The rearrangement uses TRBV30 and TRBJ1-1; D is undetermined. Germline-derived CDR1 and CDR2 are GTSNPN and SVGIG (reference sequence). The CDR3 extends over 15 amino acids. V was cut by 1 base and J by 1 base, with 13 bases left in between. As DNA, the CDR3 is TGTGCCTGGAGTGGGTTTCGTAGGGAGAACACTGAAGCTTTCTTT. Residues: CAWSGFRRENTEAFF.

This chain connects TRBV5-4 to TRBJ2-5; TRBD2 might be the D (5 bases). This CDR3 is built from 14 residues. V was shortened by 3 bases and J by 0 bases, with 9 bases between the two germline ends. The V gene's germline CDR1 is SGHNT and CDR2 YYREEE (reference sequence). The CDR3 DNA reads as TGTGCCAGCAGCTCCGCGGGTTACCAAGAGACCCAGTACTTC. Translated, it gives CASSSAGYQETQYF.

The chain joins TRBV30 to TRBJ2-1, with D possibly matching TRBD1 (5 bases). V lost 3 bases and J 3 bases, leaving 12 bases between the germline ends. The CDR3 has 14 amino acids. Germline values: CDR1 GTSNPN, CDR2 SVGIG (reference sequence). The CDR3 nucleotides are TGTGCCTGGAGCGACAGTCCAAACTACAATGAGCAGTTCTTC. It specifies CAWSDSPNYNEQFF. Complete variable domain (other parts from reference TRBV30 and TRBJ2-1): SQTIHQWPATLVQPVGSPLSLECTVEGTSNPNLYWYRQAAGRGLQLLFYSVGIGQISSEVPQNLSASRPQDRQFILSSKKLLLSDSGFYLCAWSDSPNYNEQFFGPGTRLTVL.

The V gene is TRBV20-1, the J gene TRBJ1-2, with 9 bases matching TRBD1. V trimming: 3 bases; J trimming: 8 bases; junction bases outside the gene matches: 7. CDR1 DFQATT and CDR2 SNEGSKA come from the germline V gene (reference sequence). This CDR3 comprises 13 residues. The CDR3 sequence is CSASPGQGSGYTF. The CDR3 DNA sequence: TGCAGTGCTAGTCCGGGACAGGGCTCCGGCTACACCTTC.

The chain links TRBV7-3 to TRBJ1-2; TRBD1 matches 9 bases. V lost 1 base and J lost 4; bases outside the gene matches: 16. Germline CDR1 is SGHTA and CDR2 is FQGTGA. This CDR3 region has 19 residues. The CDR3 coding sequence is TGTGCCAGCAGCTTAAGGCCCCCGGGACAGGGAGAGACCCTCTATGGCTACACCTTC. This gives the protein CASSLRPPGQGETLYGYTF.

The chain carries TRBV28 and TRBJ1-2, with unresolved D. The CDR3 totals 12 residues. Germline V CDR1 and CDR2: MDHEN, SYDVKM. Trimming took 5 bases from V and 2 from J, leaving 6 bases between them. The CDR3 here is CASSGWNYGYTF. DNA for the CDR3: TGTGCCAGCAGTGGGTGGAACTATGGCTACACCTTC.

The chain couples TRBV5-6 to TRBJ2-1; D perhaps matches TRBD2 (5 bases). Trimming took off 2 bases at V and 7 bases at J, with 10 bases between the two ends. The CDR3 is 13 amino acids. Per the germline V gene, CDR1 is SGHDT and CDR2 is YYEEEE. CDR3 in amino acids: CASSLWRRNEQFF. In DNA form, the CDR3 reads TGTGCCAGCAGCTTATGGAGGAGAAATGAGCAGTTCTTC.

The V gene is TRBV9, the J gene TRBJ1-6; D possibly corresponds to TRBD1 (5 bases). Trimming left V 2 bases short and J 2 bases short, with 8 bases between. Germline values: CDR1 SGDLS, CDR2 YYNGEE. This CDR3 has 15 amino acids. For the CDR3, the DNA is TGTGCCAGCAGCGTGGAAGGGGCCTATAATTCACCCCTCCACTTT. It is translated as CASSVEGAYNSPLHF.

The chain is built from TRBV9 and TRBJ1-1, with TRBD1 matching over 8 bases. The CDR3 has 14 amino acids. Per germline, CDR1 SGDLS and CDR2 YYNGEE. Trimming removed 4 bases from V and 5 bases from J; junction bases left unmatched: 7. CDR3: CASSKRTGLTEAFF. The DNA for the CDR3 is TGTGCCAGCAGCAAACGGACAGGGCTTACTGAAGCTTTCTTT.

The V and J genes are TRBV6-4 and TRBJ1-2; D possibly corresponds to TRBD1 (5 bases). CDR3 size: 15 residues. Per the germline V gene, CDR1 is MRHNA and CDR2 is SNTAGT. Trimming stripped 6 bases from V and 6 bases from J, with 20 bases between. The CDR3 spells CASSHPVDRHHGYTF. The CDR3 nucleotides read TGTGCCAGCAGCCATCCGGTCGACAGACACCATGGCTACACCTTC.

This clone was seen only a few times. The rearrangement links TRBV2 to TRBJ1-5; the D is unclear. Germline V gene lookup returns CDR1 SNHLY and CDR2 FYNNEI. Between the trimmed V and J ends, which lost 0 bases and 1 base, there was a span of 4 bases. The CDR3 runs 14 residues. DNA of the CDR3: TGTGCCAGCAGTGAAGCGCCCAGCAATCAGCCCCAGCATTTT. This translates into CASSEAPSNQPQHF.

The genes are TRBV6-5 and TRBJ2-7, with TRBD1 matching over 7 bases. Trimming took 6 bases from V and 3 from J; bases not matched to a gene: 2. Per germline, CDR1 MNHEY and CDR2 SVGAGI. The CDR3 extends over 12 amino acids. Here the CDR3 reads CASSGQVYEQYF. The CDR3 nucleotides read TGTGCCAGCAGCGGACAGGTCTACGAGCAGTACTTC.

The rearrangement links TRBV5-4 to TRBJ2-3; D call uncertain. This CDR3 has 17 amino acids. CDR1 and CDR2 (germline): SGHNT, YYREEE (reference sequence). V lost 5 bases to trimming and J lost 0 bases, with 19 bases between them. The CDR3 nucleotides are TGTGCCAGCAGACCCCCCTGGACGGCTACTAGCACAGATACGCAGTATTTT. It yields the protein CASRPPWTATSTDTQYF.

The chain combines TRBV6-4 with TRBJ2-1, with a tentative D call TRBD1 (6 bases). V shed 10 bases and J shed 9 bases, with 13 bases lying between them. Germline CDR1 MRHNA, CDR2 SNTAGT. CDR3 length equals 11 residues. CDR3 amino acids: CATQQGAEQFF. CDR3 coding DNA: TGTGCCACCCAACAGGGCGCTGAGCAGTTCTTC.

The chain has TRBV30 and TRBJ2-2; 12 positions agree with TRBD1. V was clipped by 4 bases and J by 7 bases; unmatched bases: 25. This CDR3 contains 21 residues. CDR1 and CDR2 (germline): GTSNPN, SVGIG (reference sequence). CDR3 nucleotide sequence: TGTGCCTGGACTTCCCTTATCCCGGGACAGGGGGCGCGGATACGTTACGGGGAGCTGTTTTTT. It specifies CAWTSLIPGQGARIRYGELFF.

The genes are TRBV20-1 and TRBJ1-4; D unclear. Trimming pared 6 bases from V and 5 bases from J, leaving 7 bases between. Germline V lookup: CDR1 DFQATT, CDR2 SNEGSKA (reference sequence). The CDR3 sequence is 11 residues long. The CDR3 sequence is CSAGQNEKLFF. CDR3 coding DNA: TGCAGTGCCGGGCAAAATGAAAAACTGTTTTTT.

The chain has TRBV5-6 and TRBJ1-1, with 10 bases fitting TRBD1. The V gene end was trimmed by 3 bases and the J gene end by 4 bases; junction bases not matched to a gene: 6. Per the germline V gene, CDR1 is SGHDT and CDR2 is YYEEEE. The CDR3 is 15 amino acids. Written as DNA, the CDR3 is TGTGCCAGCAGCTGGGGACAGGGGAGGAGCACTGAAGCTTTCTTT. This encodes CASSWGQGRSTEAFF.

The chain links TRBV25-1 to TRBJ2-7; D is perhaps TRBD2 (6 bases). The CDR3 loop spans 15 amino acids. CDR1 is MGHDK and CDR2 is SYGVNS in the germline V gene. V was pared by 3 bases and J by 2 bases, with 14 bases between. The CDR3 DNA reads as TGTGCCAGCAGTGACGGGAGAAACATCCCCTACGAGCAGTACTTC. It is translated as CASSDGRNIPYEQYF.

This chain joins TRBV27 and TRBJ2-7; 8 bases match TRBD1. The junction had 6 bases not matched to a gene; V was cut back by 4 bases and J by 7 bases. The CDR3 has 13 amino acids. Looked up from germline, CDR1 is MNHEY and CDR2 is SMNVEV (reference sequence). The CDR3 DNA sequence: TGTGCCAGCAGTTCTACAGGGGGTGGAGAGCAGTACTTC. Translating gives CASSSTGGGEQYF.

The rearrangement links TRBV5-1 to TRBJ2-2, with D possibly TRBD2 on 7 matching bases. Germline loops: CDR1 SGHRS, CDR2 YFSETQ. This CDR3 comprises 15 residues. V was cut by 1 base and J by 5 bases, with 12 bases left in between. The CDR3 protein is CASSLPGGGTGELFF. The CDR3 bases are TGCGCCAGCAGCTTGCCGGGGGGCGGGACCGGGGAGCTGTTTTTT.